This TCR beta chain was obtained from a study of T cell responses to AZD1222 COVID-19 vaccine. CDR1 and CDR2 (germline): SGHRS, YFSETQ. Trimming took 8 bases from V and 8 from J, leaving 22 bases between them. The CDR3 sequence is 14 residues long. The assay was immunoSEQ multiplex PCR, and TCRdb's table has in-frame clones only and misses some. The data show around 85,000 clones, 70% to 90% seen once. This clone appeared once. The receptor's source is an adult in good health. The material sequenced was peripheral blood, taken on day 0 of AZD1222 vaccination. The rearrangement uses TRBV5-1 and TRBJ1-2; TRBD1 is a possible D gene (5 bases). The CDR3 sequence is CASKSSDTVGGYTF. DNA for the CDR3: TGCGCCAGTAAAAGCTCGGACACCGTGGGAGGCTACACCTTC.